A selection of T cell receptor beta chains follows, all from one sample in a study of cytomegalovirus exposure and HLA in healthy donors. This table comes from immunoSEQ multiplex PCR, and its TCRdb copy is limited to in-frame clones, with some not included. The sample yields 74,000 or so clones, around 79% seen once. Material for sequencing was PBMCs. The receptors were gathered from a male donor in good health and CMV-seropositive. Each CDR3 is given with its conserved first and last residue. The D gene is left open where the match is weak. The listing skips clone size in some rows; elsewhere it reads once, few, many or a size class.

CDR3 protein: CAISEPAGMNTEAFF
CDR3 DNA: TGTGCCATCAGTGAACCGGCAGGAATGAACACTGAAGCTTTCTTT
clone size: .
CDR3 length: 15
D gene: .
V gene: TRBV10-3
J gene: TRBJ1-1

CDR3 protein: CASSFWSQGNQPQHF
CDR3 DNA: TGTGCCAGCAGCTTTTGGTCGCAGGGCAATCAGCCCCAGCATTTT
clone size: .
CDR3 length: 15
D gene: .
V gene: TRBV7-8
J gene: TRBJ1-5

CDR3 protein: CASSPETGGNQPQHF
CDR3 DNA: TGTGCCAGCAGCCCCGAGACAGGGGGCAATCAGCCCCAGCATTTT
clone size: few
CDR3 length: 15
D gene: TRBD1
V gene: TRBV7-2
J gene: TRBJ1-5

CDR3 protein: CASRTSGSYEQYF
CDR3 DNA: TGTGCCTCGCGGACTAGCGGGTCCTACGAGCAGTACTTC
clone size: .
CDR3 length: 13
D gene: TRBD2
V gene: TRBV7-9
J gene: TRBJ2-7

CDR3 protein: CAISESTHLGTTYEQYF
CDR3 DNA: TGTGCCATCAGTGAGTCGACTCATCTAGGAACAACCTACGAGCAGTACTTC
clone size: .
CDR3 length: 17
D gene: .
V gene: TRBV10-3
J gene: TRBJ2-7

CDR3 protein: CASSLTENTQYF
CDR3 DNA: TGTGCCAGCAGTCTTACCGAGAATACGCAGTATTTT
clone size: .
CDR3 length: 12
D gene: .
V gene: TRBV7-2
J gene: TRBJ2-3

CDR3 protein: CASSQSVGQAQPQHF
CDR3 DNA: TGTGCCAGCAGCCAATCCGTCGGACAGGCTCAGCCCCAGCATTTT
clone size: .
CDR3 length: 15
D gene: TRBD1
V gene: TRBV16
J gene: TRBJ1-5

CDR3 protein: CASSGRNSPLHF
CDR3 DNA: TGTGCCAGCAGTGGCAGAAATTCACCCCTCCACTTT
clone size: .
CDR3 length: 12
D gene: .
V gene: TRBV6-4
J gene: TRBJ1-6

CDR3 protein: CASSSYPGQGLGEQYF
CDR3 DNA: TGTGCCAGCAGCTCCTACCCGGGACAGGGCCTGGGGGAGCAGTACTTC
clone size: once
CDR3 length: 16
D gene: TRBD1
V gene: TRBV11-2
J gene: TRBJ2-5

CDR3 protein: CSVAPTVSTEAFF
CDR3 DNA: TGCAGCGTTGCGCCGACAGTTTCAACTGAAGCTTTCTTT
clone size: .
CDR3 length: 13
D gene: .
V gene: TRBV29-1
J gene: TRBJ1-1

CDR3 protein: CASSWTEETQYF
CDR3 DNA: TGTGCCAGCAGCTGGACTGAAGAGACCCAGTACTTC
clone size: once
CDR3 length: 12
D gene: .
V gene: TRBV2
J gene: TRBJ2-5

CDR3 protein: CASSHTGVRKLFF
CDR3 DNA: TGCGCCAGCAGCCATACAGGGGTCAGGAAACTGTTTTTT
clone size: .
CDR3 length: 13
D gene: TRBD1
V gene: TRBV4-3
J gene: TRBJ1-4

CDR3 protein: CASSQDAKRGNPTGELFF
CDR3 DNA: TGCGCCAGCAGCCAAGATGCAAAGCGGGGCAACCCCACCGGGGAGCTGTTTTTT
clone size: .
CDR3 length: 18
D gene: TRBD2
V gene: TRBV4-3
J gene: TRBJ2-2

CDR3 protein: CASSLEGGADTQYF
CDR3 DNA: TGTGCCAGCAGCTTGGAGGGAGGGGCGGATACGCAGTATTTT
clone size: .
CDR3 length: 14
D gene: TRBD2
V gene: TRBV5-6
J gene: TRBJ2-3

CDR3 protein: CASTSRAQTEAFF
CDR3 DNA: TGTGCCAGCACCTCCAGGGCCCAGACTGAAGCTTTCTTT
clone size: .
CDR3 length: 13
D gene: .
V gene: TRBV2
J gene: TRBJ1-1

CDR3 protein: CASSPGYEQYF
CDR3 DNA: TGTGCCAGCAGCCCGGGGTACGAGCAGTACTTC
clone size: .
CDR3 length: 11
D gene: .
V gene: TRBV28
J gene: TRBJ2-7

CDR3 protein: CASSSHPIVPTYNEQFF
CDR3 DNA: TGTGCCAGCAGTTCACACCCCATCGTTCCAACCTACAATGAGCAGTTCTTC
clone size: .
CDR3 length: 17
D gene: .
V gene: TRBV27
J gene: TRBJ2-1

CDR3 protein: CASSQEGGGRSAYEQYF
CDR3 DNA: TGCGCCAGCAGCCAAGAGGGAGGCGGGAGGTCTGCCTACGAGCAGTACTTC
clone size: .
CDR3 length: 17
D gene: TRBD2
V gene: TRBV4-1
J gene: TRBJ2-7

CDR3 protein: CASSSGQVNSPLHF
CDR3 DNA: TGCGCCAGCAGCTCGGGACAGGTGAATTCACCCCTCCACTTT
clone size: few
CDR3 length: 14
D gene: TRBD1
V gene: TRBV5-1
J gene: TRBJ1-6

CDR3 protein: CASSYSGGGETQYF
CDR3 DNA: TGTGCCAGCAGTTACTCGGGGGGAGGAGAGACCCAGTACTTC
clone size: .
CDR3 length: 14
D gene: .
V gene: TRBV6-6
J gene: TRBJ2-5

CDR3 protein: CASSFVQGAGELFF
CDR3 DNA: TGTGCCAGCAGTTTCGTACAGGGGGCCGGGGAGCTGTTTTTT
clone size: few
CDR3 length: 14
D gene: TRBD1
V gene: TRBV6-5
J gene: TRBJ2-2

CDR3 protein: CASSEGAGAETQYF
CDR3 DNA: TGTGCCAGCAGTGAAGGGGCGGGGGCGGAGACCCAGTACTTC
clone size: few
CDR3 length: 14
D gene: .
V gene: TRBV6-1
J gene: TRBJ2-5

CDR3 protein: CASSLTGQGEKLFF
CDR3 DNA: TGTGCCAGCAGCTTGACAGGGCAAGGGGAAAAACTGTTTTTT
clone size: .
CDR3 length: 14
D gene: .
V gene: TRBV5-4
J gene: TRBJ1-4

CDR3 protein: CASSEGQGRTDTQYF
CDR3 DNA: TGTGCCAGCAGTGAAGGACAGGGTAGGACAGATACGCAGTATTTT
clone size: .
CDR3 length: 15
D gene: TRBD1
V gene: TRBV6-1
J gene: TRBJ2-3

CDR3 protein: CAISAGTEFYEQYF
CDR3 DNA: TGTGCCATCAGTGCCGGGACAGAATTTTACGAGCAGTACTTC
clone size: few
CDR3 length: 14
D gene: TRBD1
V gene: TRBV10-3
J gene: TRBJ2-7

CDR3 protein: CASSSLAGGIMKQFF
CDR3 DNA: TGCGCCAGCAGCTCCTTAGCGGGGGGTATAATGAAACAGTTCTTC
clone size: .
CDR3 length: 15
D gene: TRBD2
V gene: TRBV5-1
J gene: TRBJ2-1

CDR3 protein: CASSHLRTGFTASYEQYF
CDR3 DNA: TGTGCCAGCAGCCACTTACGGACAGGGTTTACCGCCTCCTACGAGCAGTACTTC
clone size: .
CDR3 length: 18
D gene: TRBD1
V gene: TRBV25-1
J gene: TRBJ2-7

CDR3 protein: CASSFWTGFGNEQFF
CDR3 DNA: TGTGCCAGCAGCTTCTGGACAGGGTTTGGCAATGAGCAGTTCTTC
clone size: .
CDR3 length: 15
D gene: TRBD1
V gene: TRBV5-5
J gene: TRBJ2-1

CDR3 protein: CASSSQQGAREAFF
CDR3 DNA: TGTGCCAGCAGTTCTCAACAGGGGGCCCGTGAAGCTTTCTTT
clone size: .
CDR3 length: 14
D gene: TRBD1
V gene: TRBV6-5
J gene: TRBJ1-1

CDR3 protein: CASSLAGSGANVLTF
CDR3 DNA: TGTGCCAGCAGCTTAGCGGGGTCTGGGGCCAACGTCCTGACTTTC
clone size: .
CDR3 length: 15
D gene: .
V gene: TRBV11-2
J gene: TRBJ2-6

CDR3 protein: CASTDARAGGLEQYF
CDR3 DNA: TGTGCCAGCACCGACGCAAGGGCGGGAGGACTCGAGCAGTACTTC
clone size: .
CDR3 length: 15
D gene: TRBD2
V gene: TRBV11-2
J gene: TRBJ2-7

CDR3 protein: CASSQQDKTSGYTDTQYF
CDR3 DNA: TGTGCCAGCAGCCAACAAGATAAGACTAGCGGATACACAGATACGCAGTATTTT
clone size: .
CDR3 length: 18
D gene: TRBD2
V gene: TRBV4-2
J gene: TRBJ2-3

CDR3 protein: CASSEGVGSPYEQYF
CDR3 DNA: TGTGCCAGCAGCGAGGGGGTCGGCTCCCCCTACGAGCAGTACTTC
clone size: .
CDR3 length: 15
D gene: .
V gene: TRBV13
J gene: TRBJ2-7

CDR3 protein: CASSLGTDYEQYF
CDR3 DNA: TGTGCCAGCAGTTTAGGCACAGACTACGAGCAGTACTTC
clone size: .
CDR3 length: 13
D gene: .
V gene: TRBV27
J gene: TRBJ2-7

CDR3 protein: CAWSKQEGTEAFF
CDR3 DNA: TGTGCCTGGAGTAAACAGGAAGGCACTGAAGCTTTCTTT
clone size: .
CDR3 length: 13
D gene: .
V gene: TRBV30
J gene: TRBJ1-1

CDR3 protein: CASSLNPTGSGANVLTF
CDR3 DNA: TGTGCCAGCAGCTTAAACCCTACGGGGAGCGGGGCCAACGTCCTGACTTTC
clone size: .
CDR3 length: 17
D gene: .
V gene: TRBV7-3
J gene: TRBJ2-6

CDR3 protein: CASSLFGGDTEAFF
CDR3 DNA: TGTGCCAGCAGTTTATTCGGGGGGGACACTGAAGCTTTCTTT
clone size: once
CDR3 length: 14
D gene: .
V gene: TRBV28
J gene: TRBJ1-1

CDR3 protein: CAWSGPSAADTQYF
CDR3 DNA: TGTGCCTGGAGTGGACCTAGTGCGGCAGATACGCAGTATTTT
clone size: .
CDR3 length: 14
D gene: .
V gene: TRBV30
J gene: TRBJ2-3

CDR3 protein: CASSEGTHQETQYF
CDR3 DNA: TGTGCCAGCAGTGAAGGGACACACCAAGAGACCCAGTACTTC
clone size: .
CDR3 length: 14
D gene: .
V gene: TRBV6-1
J gene: TRBJ2-5